This entry is about one TCR beta chain. This clone has a count of ten or more. This receptor's antigen is unknown. No base quality values were provided; no much bigger clone lies one nucleotide off. The source of the sample is a study of T cells after posttransplantation cyclophosphamide (dated by TCRdb to the mid-2010s). For the study in its entirety: The study tracked T cell repertoire reconstitution by TRB sequencing after myeloablative bone marrow transplantation using posttransplantation cyclophosphamide as GVHD prophylaxis. TRB sequencing was also done on up to 3 additional blood samples from 2 to 5.2 years after transplant in 3 patients, and on pretransplant blood from several patients. Public TRB sequences were compared against a database of over 3,000 sequences linked to responses to pathogens, tumor antigens, self-antigens and alloantigens. Blood from all 30 or so PTCy patients who had 1-year posttransplant specimens underwent TRB sequencing. Because TRA and TRB clonality correlated tightly in under ten samples, the subsequent TCR analyses were limited to TRB only. Samples from a few dozen PTCy-treated patients and approximately 16 related bone marrow donors of those patients were subjected to antigen receptor sequencing.

TRB sequencing used genomic DNA with the immunoSEQ assay at survey resolution or the hsTCRB kit. Turning to the authors' computational methods: The immunoSEQ software was used for initial read processing, and the LymphoSeq R package was used for repertoire analyses. For each TRB dataset, clonality was calculated as 1 minus normalized Shannon entropy, and the Gini coefficient was computed as well. Phenotypes of unsorted samples were inferred by mapping TRB sequences from sorted subsets of the recipient or donor onto unsorted samples of the same recipient. As stored in TCRdb, this immuneACCESS dataset retains in-frame rearrangements with V and J assigned. A fraction of the clones does not appear; measured against another copy, unresolved V genes explain less than half of the discrepancy, and the remainder lacks a known reason. V and J calls and clone size are as listed in that table; D and trimming were resolved from the DNA. This sample shows a few thousand clones, and none of them turns up only once. 10% of the sample belongs to the ten largest clones.

Explained via the paper, the treatment or condition label denotes: high-dose cyclophosphamide on days +3 and +4 as single-agent GVHD prophylaxis. PTCy patients received busulfan and fludarabine conditioning, a related or unrelated marrow graft, and cyclophosphamide on days +3 and +4. PTCy-treated patients were drawn from a prospective multi-institutional clinical trial. Peripheral blood and bone marrow mononuclear cells were isolated by Ficoll-Hypaque density centrifugation and were cryopreserved. Paper-wide results and their limitations: The TRB repertoires of T cells infiltrating skin or the GI tract showed only limited overlap with the TRB repertoires found in blood. Across 40 to 55 patients, TRB clonality was highly associated with recipient CMV seropositivity and CMV reactivation, and diversity in PTCy patients was similar to diversity in CNI/methotrexate controls. Donor-recipient similarity was low at 1-2 months but increased during the first year, and donor CD8+ memory clones often dominated later blood repertoires.

The receptor comes from a male patient between 60 and 69 years old who received an allogeneic stem cell transplant from a related donor and was CMV-positive. After a transplant, the donor of the graft may account for some T cells. The sample consisted of PBMCs, taken after allogeneic stem cell transplant with posttransplant cyclophosphamide.

The CDR3 sequence is CASSPGGLYGGYTF. The nucleotide sequence is TGTGCCAGCAGCCCCGGCGGCCTCTATGGGGGCTACACCTTC. Recombination linked TRBV9 to TRBJ1-2; the D gene lacks a confident call. As encoded in the germline V gene, CDR1 is SGDLS while CDR2 is YYNGEE. V sheds 4 bases and J sheds 8 bases, leaving 18 bases between their ends. Reading from cysteine to phenylalanine, the CDR3 counts 14 amino acids. Only the CDR3 DNA stays, 42 bases, in frame from base 1. Joined to the reference TRBV9 and TRBJ1-2 proteins, this CDR3 gives the full variable domain: DSGVTQTPKHLITATGQRVTLRCSPRSGDLSVYWYQQSLDQGLQFLIQYYNGEERAKGNILERFSAQQFPDLHSELNLSSLELGDSALYFCASSPGGLYGGYTFGSGTRLTVV.